The clone carrying this T cell receptor beta chain turned up a few times. The identical CDR3 is also encoded by other nucleotide sequences in the sample. Using immunoSEQ multiplex PCR, the repertoire was profiled, and TCRdb retains in-frame clones only, with some absent. The table lists over a million clones, 75% to 80% of them singletons. Between the trimmed V and J ends, which lost 5 bases and 5 bases, there was a span of 9 bases. Germline lookup yields CDR1 SGHTA and CDR2 FQGNSA. This CDR3 has 12 amino acids. The sample comes from a study of shared clonotypes between healthy human individuals. Sequencing was carried out using memory CD4+ T cells from PBMCs. Subset: CD45RA-negative fraction. V is TRBV7-2 and J is TRBJ1-2; D call uncertain. The sequence was collected from a man younger than 30 in good health. Some clones in this sample may be carry-over from other donors' samples. CDR3 sequence reads: CASSLQGYGYTF. CDR3 sequence (DNA): TGTGCCAGCAGCCTGCAAGGGTATGGCTACACCTTC.